A single sample is the source of the 15 T cell receptor beta chains below, sequenced in a study of blood T cells in healthy people across ages. A J-beta primer mix and a sample-barcoded 5' primer were used in a second PCR of about 7 to 12 cycles. TCRdb re-derived calls from the 5' RACE reads in MiXCR, one entry per CDR3 protein. This sample carries under 1 million distinct CDR3 sequences, around 43% of them seen once, and the ten largest clones take under 20%. Sequencing was performed on blood. All receptors come from a man in his 60s in good health.

The sample holds a few counts of this clonotype. The genes are TRBV20-1 and TRBJ2-5; D is unclear. The J call is doubtful: the DNA matches TRBJ2-7 better. This CDR3 has 13 amino acids. Germline CDR1 is DFQATT and CDR2 is SNEGSKA (reference sequence). CDR3 DNA sequence: TGCAGTGCTCCGACTCTGACCTCGATCGAGCAGTACTTC. Its protein product is CSAPTLTSIEQYF.

This clonotype has only one observation. The chain carries TRBV6-2 or TRBV6-3 and TRBJ2-7; TRBD2 is a possible D gene (6 bases). This CDR3 has 10 residues. Per germline, CDR1 MNHEY and CDR2 SVGEGT. Trimming took 11 bases from V and 3 from J, leaving 8 bases between them. CDR3 in amino acids: CAAGIYEQYF. CDR3 in DNA: TGTGCCGCGGGGATCTACGAGCAGTACTTC.

This clonotype was recorded a few times. This sequence joins TRBV4-1 and TRBJ1-2; 8 bases map to TRBD1. J gave up 4 bases and V 3 bases, and 4 bases lay outside the gene matches. Germline V gene sequence: CDR1 MGHRA, CDR2 YSYEKL. The CDR3 has 14 residues. CDR3 in amino acids: CASSQTGVGYGYTF. The CDR3 coding sequence is TGCGCCAGCAGCCAGACAGGGGTAGGCTATGGCTACACCTTC.

The chain carries TRBV19 and TRBJ2-4; 11 bases are a match to TRBD1. The DNA end is a closer match to TRBJ2-7, so the J assignment may be wrong. CDR3 size: 15 residues. Germline CDR1 and CDR2: LNHDA and SQIVND (reference sequence). In DNA form, the CDR3 reads TGTGCCAGTGCGACAGGGGACAGGGGGTTATACGAGCAGTACTTC. Translated: CASATGDRGLYEQYF.

V is TRBV11-2 and J is TRBJ1-2; 7 bases match TRBD1. J lost 6 bases, V lost 2 bases, and 6 bases had no gene match. In germline, CDR1 is SGHAT, CDR2 FQNNGV. The CDR3 runs to 14 residues. CDR3 sequence reads: CASSLSGRGDGYTF. Written as DNA, the CDR3 is TGTGCCAGCAGCTTATCGGGCAGGGGGGATGGCTACACCTTC.

J is TRBJ1-6 and V is TRBV5-1, with D tentatively TRBD1 (5 bases). V lost 0 bases and J 5 bases, leaving 9 bases between the germline ends. Germline CDR1 SGHRS, CDR2 YFSETQ. This CDR3 region has 15 residues. The CDR3, as DNA: TGCGCCAGCAGCTTGGAACAGGTTAATAATTCACCCCTCCACTTT. Translated, it gives CASSLEQVNNSPLHF.

The chain uses TRBV12-3 or TRBV12-4 and TRBJ2-3; TRBD2 aligns across 8 bases. The length of the CDR3 is 21 residues. J was trimmed by 6 bases and V by 3 bases; bases with no gene match: 26. CDR3 sequence (DNA): TGTGCCAGCAGTTTTTTTTCCCAGGGTCGTCGGGGGGGATCTCTCATGGATACGCAGTATTTT. Protein product: CASSFFSQGRRGGSLMDTQYF.

J is TRBJ2-7 and V is TRBV28; TRBD1 agrees at 9 bases. This CDR3 contains 14 residues. Germline V lookup: CDR1 MDHEN, CDR2 SYDVKM. The trim removed 7 bases at V and 6 bases at J, leaving 10 bases unmatched. The CDR3 DNA follows: TGTGCCAGCAACTCGGGACAGGGTATTAGCGAGCAGTACTTC. Its protein is CASNSGQGISEQYF. The whole variable domain, filled in from reference TRBV28 and TRBJ2-7, reads DVKVTQSSRYLVKRTGEKVFLECVQDMDHENMFWYRQDPGLGLRLIYFSYDVKMKEKGDIPEGYSVSREKKERFSLILESASTNQTSMYLCASNSGQGISEQYFGPGTRLTVT.

V and J are TRBV7-9 and TRBJ1-2; D may be TRBD1 (6 bases). The CDR3 loop spans 12 amino acids. Germline CDR1 and CDR2: SEHNR and FQNEAQ (reference sequence). Trimming took 4 bases from V and 13 from J, leaving 16 bases between them. In DNA form, the CDR3 reads TGTGCCAGCAGCTCCAATTACAGGGAAGGCACCTTC. It translates to CASSSNYREGTF.

This chain links TRBV13 with TRBJ2-1; 7 bases agree with TRBD1. The CDR3 consists of 12 residues. From germline, CDR1 is PRHDT and CDR2 FYEKMQ (reference sequence). V gave up 9 bases and J gave up 9 bases; unmatched junction bases: 8. The CDR3 is CASEGASGEQFF. The CDR3 DNA is TGTGCCAGTGAGGGGGCATCCGGTGAGCAGTTCTTC. Full variable domain (missing parts from reference TRBV13 and TRBJ2-1): AAGVIQSPRHLIKEKRETATLKCYPIPRHDTVYWYQQGPGQDPQFLISFYEKMQSDKGSIPDRFSAQQFSDYHSELNMSSLELGDSALYFCASEGASGEQFFGPGTRLTVL.

V gene TRBV7-2 combines with J gene TRBJ2-7; D remains ambiguous. The CDR3 consists of 14 residues. Trimming stripped 6 bases from V and 1 base from J, with 13 bases between. Germline lookup yields CDR1 SGHTA and CDR2 FQGNSA. In DNA, the CDR3 is TGTGCCAGCAGGACCAGCGAGCGTTCCTACGAGCAGTACTTC. This translates into CASRTSERSYEQYF. The full variable domain, completed using reference TRBV7-2 and TRBJ2-7, is GAGVSQSPSNKVTEKGKDVELRCDPISGHTALYWYRQSLGQGLEFLIYFQGNSAPDKSGLPSDRFSAERTGGSVSTLTIQRTQQEDSAVYLCASRTSERSYEQYFGPGTRLTVT.

The chain is built from TRBV24-1 and TRBJ1-2; D may be TRBD1 (5 bases). The CDR3 is 14 amino acids. Germline loops: CDR1 KGHDR, CDR2 SFDVKD. V dropped 2 bases and J dropped 5 bases, with 11 bases sitting between them. The CDR3 DNA sequence: TGTGCCACCAGTGATTCGGGACGGAGTTATGGCTACACCTTC. It is translated as CATSDSGRSYGYTF.

The sample holds a few counts of this clonotype. The V gene is TRBV20-1, the J gene TRBJ2-6, with a weak D call TRBD1 (6 bases). Trimming took off 3 bases at V and 0 bases at J, with 6 bases between the two ends. Germline CDR1 reads DFQATT; CDR2 reads SNEGSKA (reference sequence). The CDR3 sequence is 14 residues long. CDR3 loop: CSARGASGANVLTF. CDR3 DNA: TGCAGTGCTAGGGGGGCCTCTGGGGCCAACGTCCTGACTTTC.

This clonotype was recorded a few times. This may be a read error, as it is one base from a much larger clone. V usage is TRBV11-1 and J usage is TRBJ2-7; tentative D call: TRBD2 (6 bases). This CDR3 has 14 residues. Germline CDR1 SGHAT, CDR2 FQDESV (reference sequence). DNA for the CDR3: TGTGCCAGCAGCGTAGCGCGGGGCAACATTATGCAGTACTTC. This gives the protein CASSVARGNIMQYF.

There are a few counts of this clonotype. This sequence joins TRBV4-3 and TRBJ1-2, with TRBD1 as a possible D gene (6 bases). Germline V gene lookup returns CDR1 LGHNA and CDR2 YSLEER. V lost 2 bases and J lost 4, with 11 bases in between. This CDR3 comprises 14 residues. This CDR3 is CASSQSLRGYGYTF. The CDR3 region has the DNA TGCGCCAGCAGCCAAAGCCTCAGGGGCTATGGCTACACCTTC.